The sequence of this T cell receptor (beta chain) was determined in a study of graft-versus-host responses after intestinal transplantation (dated by TCRdb to 2020 to 2023). Describing the broader study: The transplants that recipients received were multivisceral, liver-intestinal, or isolated intestinal. Alloreactive clones were identified by sequencing pre-transplant mixed lymphocyte reaction products and comparing them with unstimulated pre-transplant donor and recipient T cells. The cohort enrolled under 25 intestinal transplant recipients including one retransplant, and a few patients lacking pretransplant specimens were excluded. Rather than going through the commercial service, samples from a few later patients were sequenced in-house on an Illumina MiSeq and processed with MiXCR. Every recipient was given anti-thymocyte globulin induction, followed by around three years of maintenance tacrolimus and steroids. After intestinal transplantation, graft-versus-host and host-versus-graft alloreactive T cell clones were followed in the graft, circulation and bone marrow using bulk TCR-beta CDR3 sequencing. A peak of at least 4% donor T cells among recipient peripheral blood mononuclear cells was the definition used for donor T cell macrochimerism. On the study overall, not on this receptor specifically: Patients with donor T cell macrochimerism had high GvH to HvG T cell clonal ratios in their allografts. The conclusions were limited by the relatively low number and heterogeneity of the intestinal transplant patients. Early after transplant, peak levels of circulating GvH clones were associated with declines in HvG clones. GvH clones turned up in recipient bone marrow, with some appearing earlier in ileal mucosa or blood, a pattern consistent with an intestinal mucosal origin.

Blood samples were collected up to 4 times in the first month after transplant and then at least monthly when available. As regards this clone: Its binding antigen is unknown. No much larger clone exists at a distance of one base, and base qualities are not known.

Including cysteine and phenylalanine, the CDR3 has 16 amino acids. The DNA shown is the 48-base CDR3, in frame from base 1. Libraries were built with the immunoSEQ multiplex PCR assay. Adaptive Biotechnologies carried out high-throughput TCR-beta CDR3 sequencing of genomic DNA for most patients. The paper's processing steps were these. TCR sequencing data were retrieved from Adaptive's ImmunoSEQ software for around 18 patients, whereas a few other patients were processed with MiXCR and VDJtools. CDR3 nucleotide sequences shared between donor and recipient were removed because the origin of such sequences could not be assigned. To count as alloreactive, a clone needed at least 2-fold expansion over unstimulated cells and a minimum CFSE-low frequency of 0.002% (template counts) or 0.001% (read counts). Mappable clones were those detected in sequenced pre-transplant spleen, lymph node, or MLR CFSE-low populations of the donor or recipient. Cumulative frequency of alloreactive clones was calculated as a percentage of all sequences weighted by copy number. The immuneACCESS repertoire file appears here via TCRdb, limited to in-frame rearrangements. These files lack a portion of the clones; in checked studies, under half of the deficit traces to unresolved V genes, and the cause of the others is not known. D and trimming were read from the DNA, whereas the V and J calls and clone size are those reported in that table. The table for this sample lists around 14,000 clones; 90% to 95% of them were counted only once. The ten largest clones add up to roughly 0.71% of the sample.

This TCR came from a human patient who received an intestinal transplant, so some T cells may come from the graft donor. The rearrangement joined TRBV21-1 to TRBJ1-5. TRBV21-1 is an annotated pseudogene. The sequencing here drew on PBMCs, taken 9 days after transplant. The bases are TGTGCCAGCACCCCTGGGAAGGTCCCGAGCAATCAGCCCCAGCATTTT. Translated, this is CASTPGKVPSNQPQHF.